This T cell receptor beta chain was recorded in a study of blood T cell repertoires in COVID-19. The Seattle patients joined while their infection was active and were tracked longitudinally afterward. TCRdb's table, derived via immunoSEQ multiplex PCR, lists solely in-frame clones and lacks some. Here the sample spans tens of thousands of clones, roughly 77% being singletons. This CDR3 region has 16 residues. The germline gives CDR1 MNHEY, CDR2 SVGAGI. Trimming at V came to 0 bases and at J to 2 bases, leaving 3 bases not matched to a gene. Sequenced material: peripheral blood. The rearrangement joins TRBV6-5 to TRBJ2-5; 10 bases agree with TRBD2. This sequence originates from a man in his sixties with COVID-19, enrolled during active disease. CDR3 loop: CASSYSNSGGQETQYF. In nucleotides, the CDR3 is TGTGCCAGCAGTTACTCGAATAGCGGGGGGCAAGAGACCCAGTACTTC.